This TCR beta chain is drawn from a study of blood T cell repertoires in COVID-19. Study-level information: From the United States, Italy and Spain came samples of acute and convalescent COVID-19. T cells, B-cell-depleted T cells, or PBMCs provided the cDNA or gDNA that served as material.

As handled by the study authors: Reference gene primer amplification in the assay estimated nucleated cell counts. Profiling relied on immunoSEQ multiplex PCR, and the TCRdb table lists in-frame clones only, not all of them. The DNA was the basis for D and trimming; V, J and clone size are from that table. The sample has 90,000 to 110,000 clones, more than 65% seen once. The ends were cut back, 2 bases at V and 6 bases at J, with 11 bases in the middle. The germline V gene has CDR1 MNHEY and CDR2 SVGAGI. The CDR3 covers 15 residues. The sample was peripheral blood. The rearrangement uses TRBV6-5 and TRBJ1-6, with a tentative D call TRBD1 (6 bases). The receptor was derived from a woman at least 80 years old with active or convalescent COVID-19. The CDR3 reads CASSYSIRGNSPLHF. CDR3 DNA: TGTGCCAGCAGTTACAGTATCAGGGGTAATTCACCCCTCCACTTT.